This entry lists 11 T cell receptor beta chains sequenced from one sample in a study of chemoradiotherapy in HPV16-positive cancers. Only in-frame clones appear in the TCRdb table, and some are missing; sequencing was by immunoSEQ multiplex PCR. Of tens of thousands of clones detected, approximately 84% appear once; the ten largest clones hold roughly 6%. Material: blood, obtained from a patient who underwent chemoradiotherapy. Source of these receptors: a human donor with HPV-associated anogenital cancer.

The chain links TRBV18 to TRBJ2-5; D is perhaps TRBD2 (6 bases). The length of the CDR3 is 14 residues. Trimming took 3 bases from V and 8 from J, leaving 16 bases between them. Germline V CDR1 and CDR2: KGHSH, LQKENI. This CDR3 is CASSPDHGGKTQYF. The CDR3 DNA follows: TGTGCCAGCTCACCGGACCATGGGGGGAAAACCCAGTACTTC.

The gene calls are TRBV5-1 and TRBJ2-7; 9 positions match TRBD1. After removal of 0 bases from V and 4 bases from J, the junction contained 5 bases not matched to a gene. CDR3 length equals 15 residues. The germline gives CDR1 SGHRS, CDR2 YFSETQ. The CDR3 DNA follows: TGCGCCAGCAGCTTGGCCGGGACAGGGTTATACGAGCAGTACTTC. Translation gives CASSLAGTGLYEQYF.

This clone was detected a few times. The chain joins TRBV21-1 to TRBJ1-2; the table assigns TRBD1, which was not confirmed against the DNA. TRBV21-1 is designated a pseudogene. This CDR3 comprises 14 residues. In DNA form, the CDR3 reads TGTGCCAGCAGTACTCATCAGGGGGCCGGGGGCTACACCTTC. It yields the protein CASSTHQGAGGYTF.

The CDR3: CASSEQTNTEAFF. The CDR3 region has the DNA TGCGCCAGCAGCGAACAGACGAACACTGAAGCTTTCTTT. This chain uses TRBV4-1 with TRBJ1-1; no reliable D call. Trimming shortened V by 5 bases and J by 1 base, and 8 bases separated the two germline ends. The length of the CDR3 is 13 residues. CDR1 is MGHRA and CDR2 is YSYEKL in the germline V gene.

The gene calls are TRBV6-1 and TRBJ1-2; 9 nucleotides agree with TRBD1. V lost 6 bases to trimming and J lost 13 bases; unmatched junction nucleotides: 12. CDR3 length: 13 residues. The germline V gene encodes CDR1 MNHNS and CDR2 SASEGT. CDR3 loop: CASSRTGTGMLTF. The CDR3 DNA is TGTGCCAGCAGCAGAACCGGGACAGGGATGCTCACCTTC.

The rearrangement joins TRBV19 to TRBJ1-1; a weak D match, TRBD1 (5 bases). The CDR3 contains 14 residues. V was pared by 6 bases and J by 4 bases, with 15 bases between. Germline V CDR1 and CDR2: LNHDA, SQIVND (reference sequence). DNA of the CDR3: TGTGCCAGTAGCCTCACGAGGGGCGGCACTGAAGCTTTCTTT. Translating it yields CASSLTRGGTEAFF. The full variable domain, rest sourced from reference TRBV19 and TRBJ1-1, is DGGITQSPKYLFRKEGQNVTLSCEQNLNHDAMYWYRQDPGQGLRLIYYSQIVNDFQKGDIAEGYSVSREKKESFPLTVTSAQKNPTAFYLCASSLTRGGTEAFFGQGTRLTVV.

V is TRBV5-6 and J is TRBJ1-3, with TRBD1 matching over 7 bases. Germline lookup yields CDR1 SGHDT and CDR2 YYEEEE. The CDR3 runs 16 residues. Trimming at V came to 3 bases and at J to 4 bases, leaving 10 bases not matched to a gene. This chain's CDR3 is CASSSVGQYSGNTIYF. For the CDR3, the DNA is TGTGCCAGCAGCTCCGTGGGACAGTATTCAGGAAACACCATATATTTT.

The chain's CDR3 is CASSSAVFGELFF. CDR3 nucleotide sequence: TGTGCCAGCAGCTCCGCGGTCTTCGGGGAGCTGTTTTTT. This chain connects TRBV7-7 to TRBJ2-2; D gene unclear. Trimming pared 4 bases from V and 7 bases from J, leaving 10 bases between. The CDR3 runs to 13 residues. Germline V gene lookup returns CDR1 SSHAT and CDR2 FNYEAQ (reference sequence).

The rearrangement joins TRBV7-9 to TRBJ1-3; 8 bases fit TRBD1. Germline V gene lookup returns CDR1 SEHNR and CDR2 FQNEAQ (reference sequence). The length of the CDR3 is 14 residues. The V and J ends lost 3 bases and 3 bases, in that order; junction bases with no gene match: 1. The CDR3 loop reads CASSFGQGGNTIYF. The DNA of the CDR3 is TGTGCCAGCAGCTTTGGACAGGGTGGAAACACCATATATTTT.

Here the CDR3 reads CASRSSGGSYNEQFF. In nucleotides, the CDR3 is TGTGCCAGCAGATCTAGCGGGGGCTCCTACAATGAGCAGTTCTTC. The chain joins TRBV5-4 to TRBJ2-1; 10 bases are a match to TRBD2. The CDR3 is made up of 15 amino acids. V dropped 5 bases and J dropped 0; count of bases not matched to a gene: 2. The germline gives CDR1 SGHNT, CDR2 YYREEE (reference sequence).

The V gene is TRBV28, the J gene TRBJ2-7; D perhaps matches TRBD2 (6 bases). V was shortened by 8 bases and J by 6 bases, with 23 bases between the two germline ends. The CDR3 is made up of 15 amino acids. CDR1 MDHEN and CDR2 SYDVKM come from the germline V gene. The DNA of the CDR3 is TGTGCCAGCCGTACTCCCGGGACTGGCACGGCCGAGCAGTACTTC. Residues: CASRTPGTGTAEQYF.